This TCR beta chain is drawn from a study of CD8 T cells in ankylosing spondylitis. Regarding the study as a whole: There was reportedly significant enrichment of clones that were disease-linked in matched ankylosing spondylitis synovial fluid.

This clonotype occurred a few times. Its antigen remains unidentified. Molecular-barcoded quantitative 5'-RACE produced these TCR beta libraries. TCRdb independently ran MiXCR on the 5' RACE reads; one entry per CDR3 protein. The sample lists 150,000 to 200,000 distinct CDR3 sequences, roughly 12% occurring once. Trimming shortened V by 2 bases and J by 2 bases, and 13 bases separated the two germline ends. The CDR3 covers 16 residues. Germline V gene data show CDR1 as SGHTA and CDR2 as FQGNSA. The origin of this receptor is a male donor with ankylosing spondylitis or in good health (not recorded which). What was sequenced was blood, either unsorted or a sorted T cell fraction (not recorded which). The V gene is TRBV7-2, the J gene TRBJ1-5; D perhaps matches TRBD1 (5 bases). The CDR3 protein is CASSLRREQGNQPQHF. CDR3 coding DNA: TGTGCCAGCAGCTTACGCAGGGAGCAAGGCAATCAGCCCCAGCATTTT.